This entry concerns a single TCR beta chain. In this sample, this clone turned up once. Its recognized antigen is unknown. Qualities for individual bases were not recorded, and no much larger clone is one base off. The library relied on the immunoSEQ multiplex PCR assay. The multiplex PCR relied on a mix of 60 forward primers for TCR Vbeta segments and 13 reverse primers for TCR Jbeta segments. The CDR3 region of rearranged TCR beta genes was amplified from genomic DNA with a multiplex PCR assay. Amplified TCR beta libraries were sequenced as 87-base-pair reads on the Illumina HiSeq System. From the authors' description of their analysis: Across the 600 to 700 repertoires, a later analysis counted some 81 million unique TCR beta chains, roughly 11 million of which were shared by at least two donors. Raw reads were error-corrected and collapsed into unique sequences with a nearest-neighbor algorithm that merged closely related sequences to remove PCR and sequencing errors. CDR3 sequences were aligned to IMGT reference sequences to assign V, D and J gene segments. For a sequence to be retained, at least a six-nucleotide match to both a V gene segment and a J gene segment was required. A rearrangement counted as productive if the CDR3 had no stop codons and remained in frame with V and J, and every other rearrangement counted as non-productive. CDR3 was defined according to IMGT convention as the region running from the second conserved V-encoded cysteine to the conserved J-encoded phenylalanine. The earlier analysis of about 640 of the donors excluded any sequence lacking an unambiguous match to a single V gene segment. An earlier analysis of some 610 of the donors called V segments functional above 56.7% productive rearrangements and segregating when the between-donor standard deviation exceeded 5%. A statistical classification framework was built for diagnosing cytomegalovirus status from the catalog of TCR beta chain sequences. A later analysis assigned V and J genes by comparing TCR nucleotide sequences with IMGT/GENE-DB human TR gene sequences. Using the TCRdist pipeline, a later analysis assigned CDR3 sequences along with most-parsimonious VDJ recombination scenarios. A later analysis defined each TCR beta chain by its CDR3 amino acid sequence plus V-gene family, and excluded reads lacking a unique V-gene family. In a later analysis, several hundred highly shared, low-generation-probability nucleotide sequences were removed to address suspected cross-contamination and a sequencing artifact. A later analysis calculated a clonal expansion index for each public chain from normalized within-repertoire ranks of inferred template counts. In a later analysis, generation probabilities were computed using a VDJ recombination model fitted to out-of-frame rearrangements, and the results were checked against IGoR. In a later analysis, hypergeometric tests were used to score TCR-TCR, TCR-HLA and TCR-CMV co-occurrence, with a repertoire-size bias correction applied to TCR pairs. To estimate false discovery rates, a later analysis permuted the HLA or CMV assignments 20 times. In a later analysis, co-occurring TCRs were grouped using DBSCAN, and TCRdist sequence similarity was added for clustering within HLA-allele-positive subsets. Repertoires with fewer than 30,000 or more than 120,000 public chains, plus five repertoires with anomalous nucleotide sharing, were excluded from co-occurrence clustering. As stored in TCRdb, this immuneACCESS dataset retains in-frame rearrangements with V and J assigned. A fraction of the clones does not appear; measured against another copy, unresolved V genes explain less than half of the discrepancy, and the remainder lacks a known reason. V and J calls and clone size follow that table, whereas D and trimming were derived from the DNA. For this sample there are under 150,000 clones; about 80% appear just once. The ten biggest clones cover approximately 1% of the sample.

This record belongs to a study of cytomegalovirus exposure and HLA in healthy donors (dated by TCRdb to about 2017). Regarding the research as a whole: An earlier analysis of roughly 570 of the donors reported approximately 280 Gb of sequence data and 90 million to 120 million unique TCR beta sequences obtained from approximately 180 million T cells. In the later analysis, no new phenotypic data were used to find candidate immune exposures; instead, reliance was placed on TCR beta sequences and their occurrence across donors. The study combined high-throughput TCR immunosequencing, statistical association of individual TCRs with disease status, and machine learning to predict cytomegalovirus infection status. A few DR-DQ haplotypes were handled as single units for association and clustering because linkage in the cohort was strong. The aim of the study was to test whether cataloging public T cell receptors could identify signatures of past pathogen exposure. Typing coverage differed by locus: A, B, C, DRB1 and DQB1 were typed in roughly 620-630 donors, DQA1 in around 500, DPA1 in some 570, and DPB1 in just under 480. In a later genetic analysis, genome-wide SNP genotypes for about 55% of the roughly 670 donors were used, and that subset was treated as a discovery cohort. Along with the roughly 670-subject first cohort, a separate validation cohort of 120 different subjects was used. A later analysis re-examined previously published TCR beta repertoires from hundreds of donors and added high-resolution HLA genotyping to investigate patterns of TCR occurrence. To decide whether each TCR beta V gene segment behaved as functional or pseudogenic, an earlier analysis of approximately 620 of the donors relied on high-throughput TCR beta sequencing. Donor age, sex, ethnicity and CMV serostatus were collected together with the repertoire data. Among some 400 genotyped donors of the cohort, an average of 235,054 unique TCR beta nucleotide sequences were sequenced per donor, around 18% of them non-productive. All discovery cohort repertoires had been generated using a single sequencing platform. Approximately 300 gigabases of sequencing data and around 85 million unique TCR sequences made up an early release that covered 640 HLA-typed donors. Both class I and class II loci were covered by HLA typing, at four-digit resolution. The genetic ancestry cluster associated with self-reported Caucasian donors included 81% of the roughly 360 genotyped donors. Using immunosequencing, the study profiled T cell repertoires from 500 to 800 subjects and related those repertoires to cytomegalovirus serostatus.

Paper-wide results and their limitations: A later genetic analysis associated a missense DCLRE1C variant with V-gene and J-gene trimming of TCR beta chains, and an independent cohort replicated the association. The classifier was reported to diagnose cytomegalovirus status with high specificity and sensitivity in both the original cohort and the validation cohort. Linkage disequilibrium might explain the correlated functional status among segregating V segments, but an unknown experimental factor could not be excluded. HLA typing was unavailable for some donors at each locus, so association tests used only the typed subset. Broadly in line with IMGT annotations, most TCR beta V segments showed up in productive rearrangements about 87% or about 30% of the time in an earlier analysis of 587 of the donors. In a later analysis, most CMV-associated TCR beta chains were found to appear HLA-restricted, with HLA associations seemingly driven largely by CMV exposure. Immune exposure information for the cohort was limited to CMV serostatus. Most TCR sequences were seen in very few donors, while some public TCRs were found in many individuals. A later genetic analysis reported fewer N-insertions in productive TCRs among donors in an Asian-associated ancestry cluster than the roughly 670-donor mean. Because counts were too low, seventeen rarely observed V segments, including chromosome 9 orphons, were left out of the earlier analysis of 587 of the donors. The 87-base-pair reads could not distinguish some IMGT-functional V segments, including TRBV6-2 and TRBV6-3, so those segments were excluded. Roughly uniform sequencing depth across donors was assumed in presence/absence analyses, although this assumption may not hold. In a later analysis, TCR association rates were found to vary across HLA loci, with the most associated TCRs seen for DRB1 alleles and the fewest for HLA-C alleles. When HLA alleles, especially DR and DQ, strongly co-occurred, TCR associations were difficult to assign to individual alleles. The authors suggested that the approach could potentially be generalized to other disease states and immunological phenotypes. In a later analysis, HLA-associated TCR beta chains were found to be more clonally expanded and to have lower generation probabilities than equally common non-associated chains. The cohort was sequenced for TCR beta chains only, and without alpha or paired-chain data the features that could be detected were limited. In vitro tests confirmed that a few of the cytomegalovirus-associated TCR beta chains recognize cytomegalovirus antigens. In a later analysis, several top co-occurrence clusters were reported to appear linked to parvovirus B19, influenza, CMV and Epstein-Barr virus. At a false discovery rate of 0.05, a later analysis linked 16,951 TCR beta sequences to specific HLA alleles. A further reported finding was that TCR beta sequences accurately predicted the HLA-A and HLA-B alleles for most subjects in the first cohort. A cluster of highly shared sequence variants was judged likely to represent a technical artifact of the sequencing pipeline. The study gave a list of some 150 TCR beta chains associated with cytomegalovirus.

For CDR1 and CDR2, the germline V gene (reference sequence) lists MNHEY and SMNVEV. Trimming leaves V shorter by 4 bases and J shorter by 0 bases, with the junction holding 2 bases beyond the gene matches. The CDR3 goes from the cysteine to the phenylalanine over 16 residues. The entry retains the CDR3 DNA only, 48 bases that are in frame from base 1. The cohort was made up of 500 to 850 healthy bone marrow donors. At the time of sampling, every cohort member was nominally healthy, though immune exposures that went unrecorded were likely present. Of the 666 cohort members, almost 300 had positive CMV serostatus and 350 to 400 had negative CMV serostatus, and CMV serostatus was not recorded for the donor. A peripheral blood sample was collected from each donor, and TCR beta sequencing was performed on peripheral blood mononuclear cells. Genomic DNA extraction from the blood cell samples was performed with the Qiagen DNeasy Blood Extraction Kit.

The V gene is TRBV27 and the J gene is TRBJ2-7; the junction holds 14 bases that match TRBD2. The sample was PBMCs. This receptor was identified in a human donor in good health. Here the CDR3 is given as CASSYGTSGGSYEQYF. The nucleotide sequence reads as follows: TGTGCCAGCAGTTACGGGACTAGCGGGGGCTCCTACGAGCAGTACTTC.